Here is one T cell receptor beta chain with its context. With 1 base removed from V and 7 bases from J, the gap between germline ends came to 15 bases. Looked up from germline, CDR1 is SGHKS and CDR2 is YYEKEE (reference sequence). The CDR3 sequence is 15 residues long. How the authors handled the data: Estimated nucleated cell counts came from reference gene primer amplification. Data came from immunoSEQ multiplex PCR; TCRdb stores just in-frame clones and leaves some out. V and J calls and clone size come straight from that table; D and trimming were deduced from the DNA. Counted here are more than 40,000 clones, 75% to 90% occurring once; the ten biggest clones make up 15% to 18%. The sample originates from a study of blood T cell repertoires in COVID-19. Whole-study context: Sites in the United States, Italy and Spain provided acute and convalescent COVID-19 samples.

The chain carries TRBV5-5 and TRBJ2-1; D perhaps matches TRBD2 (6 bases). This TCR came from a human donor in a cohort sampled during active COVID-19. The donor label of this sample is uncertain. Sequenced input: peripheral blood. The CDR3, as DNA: TGTGCCAGCAGCTTGATTAGCGGTCGAGGAAATGAGCAGTTCTTC. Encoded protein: CASSLISGRGNEQFF.